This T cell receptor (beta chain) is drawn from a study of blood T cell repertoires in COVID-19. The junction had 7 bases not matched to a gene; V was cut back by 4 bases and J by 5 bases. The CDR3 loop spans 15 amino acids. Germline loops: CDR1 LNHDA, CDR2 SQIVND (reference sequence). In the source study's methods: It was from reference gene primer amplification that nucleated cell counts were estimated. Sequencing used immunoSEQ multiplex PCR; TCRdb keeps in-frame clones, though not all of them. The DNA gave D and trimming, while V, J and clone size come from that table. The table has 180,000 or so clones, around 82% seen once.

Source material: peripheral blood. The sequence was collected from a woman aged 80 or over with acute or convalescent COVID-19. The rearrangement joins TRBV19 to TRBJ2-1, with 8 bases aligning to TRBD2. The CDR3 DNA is TGTGCCAGTAGTACCCCCGGACTAGCAGACAATGAGCAGTTCTTC. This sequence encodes CASSTPGLADNEQFF.